This TCR beta chain was retrieved from a study of blood T cell repertoires in COVID-19. About the study: The origin of the acute and convalescent COVID-19 samples was the United States, Italy and Spain. PBMCs, B-cell-depleted T cells, or T cells provided the cDNA or gDNA that made up the material.

Per germline, CDR1 LNHDA and CDR2 SQIVND (reference sequence). CDR3 length: 14 amino acids. Trimming cost V 3 bases and J 4 bases, with 12 bases left between them. Profiling relied on immunoSEQ multiplex PCR, and the TCRdb table lists in-frame clones only, not all of them. The table shows 90,000 to 100,000 clones, with roughly 82% occurring only once. The sample holds one count of this clone. The clonotype comes from a man aged 80 or over with acute or convalescent COVID-19. Sequences were obtained from peripheral blood. This chain uses TRBV19 with TRBJ1-1; no firm D call. The CDR3 DNA reads as TGTGCCAGTAGTATGCGGCAAGAGGGCACTGAAGCTTTCTTT. This gives the protein CASSMRQEGTEAFF.